The 12 T cell receptor beta chains in this list originate from one sample, sequenced in a study of human T cells and chemical hapten exposure. The time point was: pre-sensitization, week 0. Treatment reported: therapeutic diphenylcyclopropenone sensitization with weekly scalp DPC. Using its own MiXCR run on the RACE reads, TCRdb lists one record per CDR3 protein. The data show some 330,000 distinct CDR3 sequences, 5.5% seen once. This sample comprised whole blood, obtained in connection with sensitization to the hapten diphenylcyclopropenone (DPC). Receptor source: a woman aged 18-29 years with alopecia areata. Some clones in this sample may be carry-over from other donors' samples.

This clonotype has only a few counts. CDR3 nucleotides: TGCAGCGTTGAAAAGGCAGGGGGGTCCTACGAGCAGTACTTC. Its translation: CSVEKAGGSYEQYF. The V call is TRBV29-1, the J call TRBJ2-7, with D perhaps matching TRBD1 (7 bases). This CDR3 spans 14 amino acids. Between the trimmed V and J ends, which lost 2 bases and 1 base, there was a span of 12 bases. The germline CDR1 and CDR2 sequences are SQVTM and ANQGSEA.

The table lists this clonotype with a few counts. The V call is TRBV20-1, the J call TRBJ2-7; no reliable D call. The germline V gene has CDR1 DFQATT and CDR2 SNEGSKA (reference sequence). V was cut by 8 bases and J by 7 bases, with 15 bases left in between. The CDR3 contains 11 residues. Here the CDR3 reads CSLRRVEEQYF. CDR3 bases: TGCAGTCTGCGAAGGGTAGAAGAGCAGTACTTC.

The V and J genes are TRBV20-1 and TRBJ2-3, with no clear D. This CDR3 is built from 13 residues. V was pared by 5 bases and J by 6 bases, with 15 bases between. CDR1 is DFQATT and CDR2 is SNEGSKA in the germline V gene (reference sequence). CDR3 DNA: TGCAGTGCTCCCCATGCAGGACCGGATACGCAGTATTTT. The encoded protein is CSAPHAGPDTQYF.

The CDR3 nucleotides are TGTGCCAGCAGTTCGCAGGGAGCCGAGCAGTACTTC. Translating it yields CASSSQGAEQYF. This rearrangement joins TRBV12-3 or TRBV12-4 to TRBJ2-7; the D gene could be TRBD1 or TRBD2 (5 bases each). This CDR3 has 12 residues. The V and J ends lost 4 bases and 6 bases respectively, with 10 bases between them.

The table lists this clonotype with a few counts. The chain is built from TRBV4-3 and TRBJ1-5, with a weak D call TRBD1 (5 bases). Germline values: CDR1 LGHNA, CDR2 YSLEER. Between the trimmed V and J ends, which lost 0 bases and 5 bases, there was a span of 11 bases. This CDR3 contains 15 residues. CDR3 in amino acids: CASSQDRQGYQPQHF. The DNA for the CDR3 is TGCGCCAGCAGCCAAGATCGGCAGGGTTATCAGCCCCAGCATTTT.

This clonotype was detected a few times. This chain connects TRBV7-2 to TRBJ2-5; 13 bases are a match to TRBD2. The CDR3 runs 18 residues. V gave up 4 bases and J gave up 1 base; unmatched junction bases: 9. CDR1 SGHTA and CDR2 FQGNSA come from the germline V gene. CDR3 in amino acids: CASSSLTRLAGGQETQYF. Written as DNA, the CDR3 is TGTGCCAGCAGCTCTCTAACTAGACTAGCGGGGGGCCAAGAGACCCAGTACTTC.

This clonotype was detected ten times or more. This chain joins TRBV7-9 and TRBJ1-4; D remains ambiguous. The CDR3 is 12 residues long. Trimming left V 5 bases short and J 8 bases short, with 9 bases between. Germline V gene data show CDR1 as SEHNR and CDR2 as FQNEAQ (reference sequence). CDR3 DNA: TGTGCCAGCAGCGTGGTCGGGGAAAAACTGTTTTTT. Protein product: CASSVVGEKLFF.

This clonotype was seen a few times. The chain is built from TRBV27 and TRBJ1-5; weak D call: TRBD1 (6 bases). Germline V gene lookup returns CDR1 MNHEY and CDR2 SMNVEV (reference sequence). The CDR3 is 14 amino acids. V was cut by 5 bases and J by 1 base, with 9 bases left in between. Here the CDR3 DNA reads TGTGCCAGCAGTCGCAGGGGAAGCAATCAGCCCCAGCATTTT. It specifies CASSRRGSNQPQHF.

This chain connects TRBV4-3 to TRBJ2-3, with 9 nucleotides matching TRBD2. The CDR3 runs 21 residues. After removal of 0 bases from V and 0 bases from J, the junction contained 16 bases not matched to a gene. CDR1 and CDR2 from the germline V gene are LGHNA and YSLEER. The chain's CDR3 is CASSQDRGGLAGLSSTDTQYF. In nucleotides, the CDR3 is TGCGCCAGCAGCCAAGATCGGGGTGGGCTAGCGGGGCTTTCTAGCACAGATACGCAGTATTTT.

This sequence joins TRBV9 and TRBJ2-3; maybe TRBD1 (6 bases). Germline CDR1 and CDR2: SGDLS and YYNGEE. Trimming left V 0 bases short and J 5 bases short, with 13 bases between. The length of the CDR3 is 15 residues. The CDR3 DNA reads as TGTGCCAGCAGCGTAGCTACTAAACAGGGAGATACGCAGTATTTT. Amino acids: CASSVATKQGDTQYF.

This clonotype showed up many times. The genes are TRBV20-1 and TRBJ1-1; 8 bases align to TRBD1. This CDR3 contains 15 residues. Trimming at V came to 5 bases and at J to 0 bases, leaving 8 bases not matched to a gene. Germline V gene data show CDR1 as DFQATT and CDR2 as SNEGSKA (reference sequence). In nucleotides, the CDR3 is TGCAGTGCTCGTACAGGGGGTCCGATGAACACTGAAGCTTTCTTT. This encodes CSARTGGPMNTEAFF.

The table lists this clonotype with many counts. The J gene is TRBJ1-1, the V gene TRBV29-1; 9 bases are a match to TRBD1. Germline CDR1 and CDR2: SQVTM and ANQGSEA. This CDR3 is built from 11 residues. With V trimmed by 0 bases and J by 14 bases, 4 bases remained unmatched. This CDR3 reads CSVEEGDREFF. The CDR3 DNA reads TGCAGCGTTGAAGAGGGGGACAGGGAGTTCTTT.